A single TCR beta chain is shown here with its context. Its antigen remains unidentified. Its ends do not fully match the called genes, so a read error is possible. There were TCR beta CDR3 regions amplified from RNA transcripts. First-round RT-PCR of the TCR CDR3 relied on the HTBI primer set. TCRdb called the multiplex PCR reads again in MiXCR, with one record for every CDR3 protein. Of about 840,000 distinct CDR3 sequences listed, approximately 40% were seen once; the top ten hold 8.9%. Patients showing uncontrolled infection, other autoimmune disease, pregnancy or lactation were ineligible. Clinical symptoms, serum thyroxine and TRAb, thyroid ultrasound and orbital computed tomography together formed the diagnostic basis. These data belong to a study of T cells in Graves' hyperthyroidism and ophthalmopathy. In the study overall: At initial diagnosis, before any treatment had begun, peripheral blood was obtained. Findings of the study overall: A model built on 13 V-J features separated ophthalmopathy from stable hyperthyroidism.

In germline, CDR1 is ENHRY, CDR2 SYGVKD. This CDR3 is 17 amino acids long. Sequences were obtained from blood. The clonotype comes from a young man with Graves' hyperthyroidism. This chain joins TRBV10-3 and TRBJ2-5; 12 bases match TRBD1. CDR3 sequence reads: CASSEARGTGGRETQYF. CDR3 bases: TGTGCCAGCAGTGAGGCTCGGGGGACAGGGGGCCGGGAGACCCAGTACTTC.